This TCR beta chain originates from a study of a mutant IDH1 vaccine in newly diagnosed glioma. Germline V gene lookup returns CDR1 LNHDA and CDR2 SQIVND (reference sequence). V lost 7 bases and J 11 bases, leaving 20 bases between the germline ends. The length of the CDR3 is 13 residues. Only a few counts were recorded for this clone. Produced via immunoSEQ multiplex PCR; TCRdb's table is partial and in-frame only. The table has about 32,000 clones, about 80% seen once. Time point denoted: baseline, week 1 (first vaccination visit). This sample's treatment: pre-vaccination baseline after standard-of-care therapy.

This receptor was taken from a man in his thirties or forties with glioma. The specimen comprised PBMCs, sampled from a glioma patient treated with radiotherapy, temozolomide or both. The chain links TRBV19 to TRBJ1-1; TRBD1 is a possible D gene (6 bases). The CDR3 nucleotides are TGTGCCAGTATTCCACGACAGGCCAACGCTGCTTTCTTT. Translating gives CASIPRQANAAFF.